This T cell receptor beta chain was found in a study of CD8 T cells in Susac syndrome. V dropped 2 bases and J dropped 4 bases, with 20 bases sitting between them. Germline V gives CDR1 MNHEY, CDR2 SVGAGI. CDR3 length: 17 residues. Reverse transcription of about 0.45 to 1 ug RNA used random hexamers. TCRdb processed the immunoSEQ multiplex PCR reads anew with MiXCR; each CDR3 protein has one entry. The table has about 73,000 distinct CDR3 sequences, about 95% seen once. The clonotype was recovered from a human donor with multiple sclerosis. The sample consisted of CD8+ T cells from PBMCs. This chain connects TRBV6-5 to TRBJ1-2; the D is unclear. CDR3 region: CASSYTAALHAGYGYTF. CDR3 DNA sequence: TGTGCCAGCAGTTACACGGCAGCCCTCCACGCCGGCTATGGCTACACCTTC.